Shown below are 19 T cell receptor beta chains from a single sample sequenced in a study of monozygotic twins with inflammatory bowel disease. TCRdb re-called the 5' RACE reads, yielding one record per CDR3 amino acid sequence without DNA. Its clone listing holds some 440,000 distinct CDR3 sequences. The sequenced material came from blood. Every receptor here comes from a human donor with ulcerative colitis or Crohn's disease, or a healthy co-twin of an affected twin (not recorded which).

This chain links TRBV27 with TRBJ1-2. CDR1 and CDR2 (germline): MNHEY, SMNVEV (reference sequence). The length of the CDR3 is 14 residues. CDR3 sequence reads: CASSLSHTNYGYTF.

V and J are TRBV5-1 and TRBJ2-2; TCRdb's assignment of TRBD1 cannot be checked, as there is no DNA. Germline V gene data show CDR1 as SGHRS and CDR2 as YFSETQ. This CDR3 has 16 amino acids. The CDR3 region is CASSLEARLRAGELFF.

V and J are TRBV7-8 and TRBJ2-4; lacking DNA, the TRBD2 call made by TCRdb goes unchecked. This CDR3 region has 14 residues. CDR1 and CDR2 (germline): SGHVS, FQNEAQ. This CDR3 is CASSPSSAKNIQYF.

The CDR3 is CASAYELQETQYF. The rearrangement joins TRBV5-1 to TRBJ2-5. The CDR3 spans 13 residues. In germline, CDR1 is SGHRS, CDR2 YFSETQ.

The chain employs TRBV5-6 and TRBJ1-5; TCRdb selects TRBD1, and the lack of DNA leaves this call unchecked. CDR1 SGHDT and CDR2 YYEEEE come from the germline V gene. The length of the CDR3 is 16 residues. The CDR3 loop is CASSSYRGGNNQPQHF. Drawing the rest from reference TRBV5-6 and TRBJ1-5, the complete variable domain is DAGVTQSPTHLIKTRGQQVTLRCSPKSGHDTVSWYQQALGQGPQFIFQYYEEEERQRGNFPDRFSGHQFPNYSSELNVNALLLGDSALYLCASSSYRGGNNQPQHFGDGTRLSIL.

This chain links TRBV6-2 or TRBV6-3 with TRBJ2-4. The CDR3 totals 12 residues. CDR1 and CDR2 (germline): MNHEY, SVGEGT. CDR3 protein: CASSYPGIIQYF.

CDR3 sequence: CSAAGQSYEQYF. The V gene is TRBV29-1, the J gene TRBJ2-7; the D call from TCRdb, TRBD1, cannot be confirmed without DNA. The CDR3 consists of 12 residues. Germline CDR1 is SQVTM and CDR2 is ANQGSEA.

This chain links TRBV10-3 with TRBJ1-5; there is no DNA to check the TCRdb D call of TRBD1. The V gene's germline CDR1 is ENHRY and CDR2 SYGVKD. This CDR3 contains 12 residues. CDR3 residues: CAISDRDQPQHF.

This rearrangement joins TRBV5-6 to TRBJ1-2. The CDR3 loop spans 12 amino acids. Per the germline V gene, CDR1 is SGHDT and CDR2 is YYEEEE. CDR3 loop: CPSSIGQGGYTF.

The V and J genes are TRBV5-1 and TRBJ1-3; TCRdb's assignment of TRBD1 cannot be checked, as there is no DNA. Looked up from germline, CDR1 is SGHRS and CDR2 is YFSETQ. This CDR3 is built from 17 residues. CDR3 residues: CASSSGQGTTSGNTIYF.

The V gene is TRBV12-3 or TRBV12-4, the J gene TRBJ1-5; TCRdb proposes TRBD1, but this gene call is untestable without DNA. The CDR3 is 16 amino acids. CDR3 region: CASSLQGQASNQPQHF.

The chain is built from TRBV28 and TRBJ2-1; TCRdb outputs TRBD1, but without DNA this stays unchecked. Germline CDR1 is MDHEN and CDR2 is SYDVKM. This CDR3 is 12 amino acids long. The CDR3 protein is CASSTRGGVQFF.

The chain has TRBV5-4 and TRBJ1-1. The CDR3 spans 15 residues. CDR1 and CDR2 from the germline V gene are SGHNT and YYREEE (reference sequence). The CDR3 region is CASSYREGVDTEAFF.

The chain carries TRBV19 and TRBJ2-5; checking the TCRdb D call of TRBD1 is not possible without DNA. CDR3 length equals 16 residues. The germline gives CDR1 LNHDA, CDR2 SQIVND (reference sequence). The CDR3 spells CASSIWGRGEGETQYF.

V and J are TRBV19 and TRBJ2-1; TCRdb calls TRBD2, which cannot be checked without DNA. Germline V lookup: CDR1 LNHDA, CDR2 SQIVND (reference sequence). The CDR3 is made up of 19 amino acids. This CDR3 reads CASSTLPGLASSSYNEQFF.

The V and J genes are TRBV27 and TRBJ2-2. The V gene's germline CDR1 is MNHEY and CDR2 SMNVEV (reference sequence). The CDR3 covers 15 residues. The CDR3 region is CASSLYQENTGELFF.

The chain combines TRBV29-1 with TRBJ2-5; lacking DNA, the TRBD1 call made by TCRdb goes unchecked. This CDR3 contains 13 residues. The germline gives CDR1 SQVTM, CDR2 ANQGSEA. The CDR3 sequence: CSVGTGVGETQYF.

The chain is built from TRBV4-2 and TRBJ2-3. The CDR3 covers 16 residues. The germline gives CDR1 LGHNA, CDR2 YNFKEQ. The CDR3 is CASSQERSVNTDTQYF.

The J gene is TRBJ2-3, the V gene TRBV6-4; TCRdb's D gene call, TRBD2, goes unchecked for lack of DNA. The germline V gene has CDR1 MRHNA and CDR2 SNTAGT. The CDR3 length is 18 residues. This chain's CDR3 is CASSSGGSGRAYADTQYF.